This T cell receptor beta chain is drawn from a study of cytomegalovirus exposure and HLA in healthy donors. This clone was counted a single time. Its antigen is undetermined. Study results and caveats: A list of about 160 TCR beta chains associated with cytomegalovirus was given. First-cohort TCR clusters tended to co-occur in the approximately 110 validation repertoires, a later analysis found. Reports described diagnosis of cytomegalovirus status by the classifier as highly specific and sensitive.

Clones were sequenced by immunoSEQ multiplex PCR, and TCRdb holds only the in-frame ones, with some missing. Found here are 130,000 or so clones, 85% to 90% of them singletons; the top ten hold around 3.4%. V lost 5 bases and J lost 4; bases outside the gene matches: 15. CDR3 length: 17 residues. CDR1 is SEHNR, CDR2 FQNEAQ, per germline (reference sequence). From the roughly 120-subject validation cohort, which was separate from the approximately 720-subject first cohort, the donors were drawn. This chain joins TRBV7-9 and TRBJ2-3; TRBD1 matches 7 bases. This TCR came from a man in his thirties or forties in good health and CMV-seronegative. Sequencing was performed on PBMCs. The chain's CDR3 is CASSRGLQGYGADTQYF. CDR3 nucleotides: TGTGCCAGCAGCCGAGGCCTACAGGGGTATGGGGCAGATACGCAGTATTTT.